This T cell receptor beta chain was profiled in a study of blood T cell repertoires in COVID-19. On the study more broadly: PBMCs, B-cell-depleted T cells, or T cells were the source of the cDNA or gDNA that made up the material.

Trimming at V came to 6 bases and at J to 7 bases, leaving 8 bases not matched to a gene. CDR1 is MNHEY and CDR2 is SVGAGI in the germline V gene. The CDR3 consists of 13 residues. Original handling: The assay estimated nucleated cells by amplifying reference gene primers. Method: immunoSEQ multiplex PCR; TCRdb's copy keeps in-frame clones and lacks some. The V and J calls and the clone size are those of that table, but D and trimming were determined from the DNA. The table shows about 52,000 clones, with less than 90% occurring only once. The sequencing sample was made of peripheral blood. This sequence originates from a human donor with active COVID-19. The donor label of this sample is uncertain. This chain joins TRBV6-5 and TRBJ1-2; 7 bases are shared with TRBD1. The CDR3 is CASSLQGSGGYTF. The CDR3 nucleotides read TGTGCCAGCAGCTTACAGGGGAGCGGTGGCTACACCTTC.